The source of this T cell receptor beta chain is a study of PD-L1 blockade in urothelial cancer. For the study at large: Researchers looked at the blood 3 weeks (second dose) and 6 weeks after treatment began. The study recovered a median of roughly 150,000 T cells per blood sample.

Clones were sequenced by immunoSEQ multiplex PCR, and TCRdb holds only the in-frame ones, with some missing. Of 48,000 or so clones in the sample, about 86% were seen once. This sample's time point: peripheral blood 6 weeks after treatment start. CDR1 is SNHLY, CDR2 FYNNEI, per germline. The CDR3 is 13 residues long. The V gene lost 5 bases and the J gene lost 4 bases, with 11 bases spanning the gap. V usage is TRBV2 and J usage is TRBJ1-1; maybe TRBD1 (5 bases). The receptor was derived from a man aged 55 to 70 with urothelial cancer. This specimen was PBMCs, taken around atezolizumab (anti-PD-L1) treatment. DNA for the CDR3: TGTGCCAGCAGTAAGTTTAGGGGCACTGAAGCTTTCTTT. Translating it yields CASSKFRGTEAFF.